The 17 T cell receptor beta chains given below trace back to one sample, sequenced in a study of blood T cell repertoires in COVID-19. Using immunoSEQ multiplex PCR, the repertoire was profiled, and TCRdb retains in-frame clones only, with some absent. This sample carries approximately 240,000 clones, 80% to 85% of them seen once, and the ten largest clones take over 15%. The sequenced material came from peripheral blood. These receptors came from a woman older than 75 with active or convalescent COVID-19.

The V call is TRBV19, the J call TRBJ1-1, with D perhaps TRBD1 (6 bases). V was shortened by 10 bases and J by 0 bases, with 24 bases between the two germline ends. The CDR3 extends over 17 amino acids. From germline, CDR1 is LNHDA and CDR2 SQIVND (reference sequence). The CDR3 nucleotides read TGTGCCACCACAAGGGGGGGGGCAGGTTGGATGAACACTGAAGCTTTCTTT. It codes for CATTRGGAGWMNTEAFF.

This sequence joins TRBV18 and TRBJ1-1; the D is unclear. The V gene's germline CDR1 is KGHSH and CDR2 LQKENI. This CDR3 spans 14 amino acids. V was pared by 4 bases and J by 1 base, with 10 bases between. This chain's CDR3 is CASSHKEKNTEAFF. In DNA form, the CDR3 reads TGTGCCAGCTCACATAAAGAGAAGAACACTGAAGCTTTCTTT.

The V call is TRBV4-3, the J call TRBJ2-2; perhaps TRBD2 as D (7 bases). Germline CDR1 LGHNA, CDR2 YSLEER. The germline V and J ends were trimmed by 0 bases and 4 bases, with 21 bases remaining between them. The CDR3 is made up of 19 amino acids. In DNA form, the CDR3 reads TGCGCCAGCAGCCAAGATGGGATGGGGGCTAGCGGTGGCACCGGGGAGCTGTTTTTT. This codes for CASSQDGMGASGGTGELFF.

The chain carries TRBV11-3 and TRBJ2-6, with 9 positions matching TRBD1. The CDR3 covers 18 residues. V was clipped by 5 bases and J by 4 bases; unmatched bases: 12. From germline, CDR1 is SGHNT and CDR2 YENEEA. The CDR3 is CASSKRDRAFPGANVLTF. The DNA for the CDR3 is TGTGCCAGCAGCAAAAGGGACAGGGCGTTCCCAGGGGCCAACGTCCTGACTTTC.

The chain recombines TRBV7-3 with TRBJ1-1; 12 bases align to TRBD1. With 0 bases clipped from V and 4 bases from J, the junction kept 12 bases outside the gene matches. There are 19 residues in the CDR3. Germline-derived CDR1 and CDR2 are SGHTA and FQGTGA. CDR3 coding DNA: TGTGCCAGCAGCTTAACGCTCCCGGGACAGGGGGCCCAAGGCACTGAAGCTTTCTTT. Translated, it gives CASSLTLPGQGAQGTEAFF.

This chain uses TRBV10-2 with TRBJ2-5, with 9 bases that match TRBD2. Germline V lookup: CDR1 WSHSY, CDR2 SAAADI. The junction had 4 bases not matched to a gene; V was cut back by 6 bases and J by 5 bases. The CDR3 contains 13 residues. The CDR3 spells CASRVAGEETQYF. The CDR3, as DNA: TGCGCCAGCAGGGTAGCGGGAGAGGAGACCCAGTACTTC.

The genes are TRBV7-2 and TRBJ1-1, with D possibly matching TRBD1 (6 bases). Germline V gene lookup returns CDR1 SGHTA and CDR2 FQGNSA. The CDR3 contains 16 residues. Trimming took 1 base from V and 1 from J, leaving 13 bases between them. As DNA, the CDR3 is TGTGCCAGCAGCTTAGTGGGGGGGGCGCGGAACACTGAAGCTTTCTTT. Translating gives CASSLVGGARNTEAFF.

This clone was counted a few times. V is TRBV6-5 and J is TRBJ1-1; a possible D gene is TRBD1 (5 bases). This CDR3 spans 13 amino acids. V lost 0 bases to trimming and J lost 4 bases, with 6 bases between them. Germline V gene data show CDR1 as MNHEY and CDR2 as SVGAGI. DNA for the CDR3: TGTGCCAGCAGTTACTCGGGGGGCACTGAAGCTTTCTTT. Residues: CASSYSGGTEAFF.

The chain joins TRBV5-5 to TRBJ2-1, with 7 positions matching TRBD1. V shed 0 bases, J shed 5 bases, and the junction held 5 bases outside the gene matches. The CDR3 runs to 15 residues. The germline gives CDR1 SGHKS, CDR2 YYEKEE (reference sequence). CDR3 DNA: TGTGCCAGCAGCTTGGTCGCAGGGGGACACAATGAGCAGTTCTTC. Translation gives CASSLVAGGHNEQFF.

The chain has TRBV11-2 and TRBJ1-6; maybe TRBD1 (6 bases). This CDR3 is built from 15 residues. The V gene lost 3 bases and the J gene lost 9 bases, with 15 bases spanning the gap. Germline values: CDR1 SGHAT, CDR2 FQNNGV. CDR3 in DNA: TGTGCCAGCAGCTTCGGTTGGACAGTCCCTTCACCCCTCCACTTT. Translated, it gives CASSFGWTVPSPLHF.

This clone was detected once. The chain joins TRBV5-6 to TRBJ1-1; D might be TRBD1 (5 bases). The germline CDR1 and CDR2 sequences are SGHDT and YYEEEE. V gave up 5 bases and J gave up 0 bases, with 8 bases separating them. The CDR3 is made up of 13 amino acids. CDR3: CASREGMNTEAFF. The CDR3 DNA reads TGTGCCAGCAGGGAGGGGATGAACACTGAAGCTTTCTTT.

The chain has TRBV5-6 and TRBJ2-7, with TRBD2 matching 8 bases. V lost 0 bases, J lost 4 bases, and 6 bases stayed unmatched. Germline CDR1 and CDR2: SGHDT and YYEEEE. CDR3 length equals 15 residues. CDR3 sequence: CASSLVLAAIYEQYF. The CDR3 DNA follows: TGTGCCAGCAGCTTGGTACTAGCGGCTATATACGAGCAGTACTTC.

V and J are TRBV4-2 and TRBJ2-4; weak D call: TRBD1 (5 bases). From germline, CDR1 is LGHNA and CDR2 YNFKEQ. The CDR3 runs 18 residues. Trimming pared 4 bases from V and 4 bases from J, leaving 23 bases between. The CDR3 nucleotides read TGTGCCAGCAGCCGCAGGCAGGGCGCTACCCCAACTAAAAACATTCAGTACTTC. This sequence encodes CASSRRQGATPTKNIQYF.

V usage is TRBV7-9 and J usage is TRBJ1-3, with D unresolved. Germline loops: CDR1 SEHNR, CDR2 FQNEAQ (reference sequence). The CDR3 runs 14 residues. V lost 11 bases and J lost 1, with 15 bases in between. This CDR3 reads CAGGRIPSGNTIYF. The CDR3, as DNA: TGTGCCGGTGGGAGAATACCTTCTGGAAACACCATATATTTT.

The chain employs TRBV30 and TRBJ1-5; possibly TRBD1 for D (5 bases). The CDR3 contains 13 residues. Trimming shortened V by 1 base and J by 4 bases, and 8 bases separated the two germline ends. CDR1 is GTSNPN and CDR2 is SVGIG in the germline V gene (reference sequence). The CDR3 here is CAWSGGDNQPQHF. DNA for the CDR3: TGTGCCTGGAGTGGGGGGGATAATCAGCCCCAGCATTTT.

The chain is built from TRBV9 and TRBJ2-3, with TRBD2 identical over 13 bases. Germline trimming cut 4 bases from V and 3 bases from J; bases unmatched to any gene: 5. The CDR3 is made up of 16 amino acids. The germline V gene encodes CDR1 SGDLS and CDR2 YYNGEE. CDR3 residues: CASSPRLAGGTDTQYF. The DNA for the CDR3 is TGTGCCAGCAGCCCGAGACTAGCGGGGGGAACAGATACGCAGTATTTT. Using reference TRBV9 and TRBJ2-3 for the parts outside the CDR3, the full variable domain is DSGVTQTPKHLITATGQRVTLRCSPRSGDLSVYWYQQSLDQGLQFLIQYYNGEERAKGNILERFSAQQFPDLHSELNLSSLELGDSALYFCASSPRLAGGTDTQYFGPGTRLTVL.

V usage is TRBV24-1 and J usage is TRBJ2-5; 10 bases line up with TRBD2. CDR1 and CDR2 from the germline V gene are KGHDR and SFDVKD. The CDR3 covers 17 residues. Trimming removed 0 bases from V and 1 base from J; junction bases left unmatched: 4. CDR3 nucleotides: TGTGCCACCAGTGATTTGAGGGTAGCGGGGGGCCAAGAGACCCAGTACTTC. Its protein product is CATSDLRVAGGQETQYF.